The 10 T cell receptor beta chains below were found in one sample sequenced in a study of blood T cell repertoires in COVID-19. The data were produced by immunoSEQ multiplex PCR, yet TCRdb's version contains in-frame clones alone and is incomplete. The sample includes about 140,000 clones, approximately 80% seen only once; the top ten take roughly 10%. The sequenced material came from peripheral blood. These receptors came from a man in his sixties with active or convalescent COVID-19.

Only one count was recorded for this clone. This chain joins TRBV18 and TRBJ2-2; possibly TRBD2 for D (6 bases). Trimming took off 5 bases at V and 7 bases at J, with 17 bases between the two ends. This CDR3 comprises 15 residues. Per the germline V gene, CDR1 is KGHSH and CDR2 is LQKENI. The CDR3 region has the DNA TGTGCCAGCTCAGACGGAGGAGGGTTCGACGGGGAGCTGTTTTTT. This codes for CASSDGGGFDGELFF.

This chain links TRBV19 with TRBJ2-1, with 8 bases fitting TRBD2. Germline values: CDR1 LNHDA, CDR2 SQIVND (reference sequence). The CDR3 has 14 residues. With 1 base clipped from V and 9 bases from J, the junction kept 5 bases outside the gene matches. CDR3 nucleotide sequence: TGTGCCAGTAGTATAGCGGGAGGGACCGGTGAGCAGTTCTTC. It specifies CASSIAGGTGEQFF.

This clone was counted once. The chain couples TRBV25-1 to TRBJ1-1; no definite D call. Trimming removed 7 bases at V and 4 bases at J, with 10 bases between. This CDR3 region has 12 residues. In germline, CDR1 is MGHDK, CDR2 SYGVNS. In DNA form, the CDR3 reads TGTGCCAGCAAGGACTCGGGCACTGAAGCTTTCTTT. Amino acid sequence: CASKDSGTEAFF.

The genes are TRBV27 and TRBJ2-2, with D perhaps matching TRBD2 (5 bases). Germline V CDR1 and CDR2: MNHEY, SMNVEV (reference sequence). The V end lost 2 bases, the J end lost 6 bases, and 16 bases lay between the germline ends. The CDR3 sequence is 16 residues long. The CDR3 region has the DNA TGTGCCAGCAGTTTACCCGAGGGTCGGGCTGCCGGGGAGCTGTTTTTT. It codes for CASSLPEGRAAGELFF.

The chain combines TRBV7-2 with TRBJ2-7, with D tentatively TRBD2 (5 bases). The germline V gene encodes CDR1 SGHTA and CDR2 FQGNSA. Trimming removed 4 bases at V and 2 bases at J, with 12 bases between. The CDR3 extends over 14 amino acids. DNA of the CDR3: TGTGCCAGCAGCTATCGGACTGCACCCTACGAGCAGTACTTC. Translated: CASSYRTAPYEQYF.

The J gene is TRBJ2-5, the V gene TRBV5-6; unclear D gene. CDR3 length: 13 amino acids. Trimming took off 1 base at V and 5 bases at J, with 9 bases between the two ends. Germline assignment: CDR1 SGHDT and CDR2 YYEEEE. The CDR3 coding sequence is TGTGCCAGCAGCTTGACTAACGGGGAGACCCAGTACTTC. Protein product: CASSLTNGETQYF.

The V call is TRBV2, the J call TRBJ2-3, with 7 bases matching TRBD2. The ends lost 7 bases at V and 1 base at J; junction bases unmatched: 5. This CDR3 contains 14 residues. Germline assignment: CDR1 SNHLY and CDR2 FYNNEI. The CDR3 here is CASKGLAGTDTQYF. The CDR3, as DNA: TGTGCCAGCAAAGGCCTAGCGGGCACAGATACGCAGTATTTT. Combining the CDR3 with reference TRBV2 and TRBJ2-3 gives the whole variable domain EPEVTQTPSHQVTQMGQEVILRCVPISNHLYFYWYRQILGQKVEFLVSFYNNEISEKSEIFDDQFSVERPDGSNFTLKIRSTKLEDSAMYFCASKGLAGTDTQYFGPGTRLTVL.

The V gene is TRBV24-1, the J gene TRBJ2-3; the D gene is possibly TRBD1 (6 bases). Trimming took 2 bases from V and 4 from J, leaving 12 bases between them. This CDR3 region has 15 residues. Germline CDR1 reads KGHDR; CDR2 reads SFDVKD. The CDR3 bases are TGTGCCACCAGTGATTCCGGGACACGGGCAGATACGCAGTATTTT. Its translation is CATSDSGTRADTQYF.

The CDR3 region has the DNA TGTGCCAGCAGCGTAGGGCCAGGGACAGATACGCAGTATTTT. It encodes CASSVGPGTDTQYF. The genes are TRBV9 and TRBJ2-3, with D perhaps matching TRBD1 (5 bases). V was cut by 0 bases and J by 3 bases, with 8 bases left in between. CDR1 is SGDLS and CDR2 is YYNGEE in the germline V gene. The CDR3 length is 14 residues.

CDR3 nucleotide sequence: TGTGCCAGCAGGACTGGCATCAATGAGCAGTTCTTC. Translated, it gives CASRTGINEQFF. The chain has TRBV11-3 and TRBJ2-1; no clear D gene. The germline V and J ends were trimmed by 6 bases and 6 bases, with 9 bases remaining between them. This CDR3 is built from 12 residues. CDR1 is SGHNT, CDR2 YENEEA, per germline. Looking up the rest from reference TRBV11-3 and TRBJ2-1 gives the full variable domain: EAGVVQSPRYKIIEKKQPVAFWCNPISGHNTLYWYLQNLGQGPELLIRYENEEAVDDSQLPKDRFSAERLKGVDSTLKIQPAELGDSAVYLCASRTGINEQFFGPGTRLTVL.